The 10 T cell receptor beta chains reported below all come from one sample, sequenced in a study of T cell responses to AZD1222 COVID-19 vaccine. The repertoire was sequenced with immunoSEQ multiplex PCR; TCRdb's copy has only in-frame clones and lacks some. Among 80,000 or so clones listed, around four fifths were seen once. The sample was peripheral blood, taken on day 0 of AZD1222 vaccination. The receptors were sampled from an adult in good health.

This chain uses TRBV20-1 with TRBJ2-7; D gene unclear. This CDR3 has 11 amino acids. The germline gives CDR1 DFQATT, CDR2 SNEGSKA (reference sequence). Trimming pared 3 bases from V and 11 bases from J, leaving 14 bases between. As DNA, the CDR3 is TGCAGTGCTAGCCTCACCAACCTCAAGTACTTC. Amino acids: CSASLTNLKYF.

Regarding this clone: The sample holds other DNA sequences that translate to the same CDR3. V gene TRBV7-2 combines with J gene TRBJ2-7; D may be TRBD1 or TRBD2 (6 bases each). The CDR3 length is 15 residues. Trimming removed 1 base at V and 0 bases at J, with 10 bases between. The germline V gene has CDR1 SGHTA and CDR2 FQGNSA. The CDR3: CASSLGRGNSYEQYF. The CDR3 nucleotides read TGTGCCAGCAGCTTAGGGAGGGGGAACTCCTACGAGCAGTACTTC.

This rearrangement joins TRBV28 to TRBJ2-2; a weak D match, TRBD1 (5 bases). V was trimmed by 3 bases and J by 2 bases, leaving 13 bases between them. This CDR3 contains 16 residues. Per the germline V gene, CDR1 is MDHEN and CDR2 is SYDVKM. In nucleotides, the CDR3 is TGTGCCAGCAGTTTCCCCGACAGTATAAACACCGGGGAGCTGTTTTTT. Translated: CASSFPDSINTGELFF.

This rearrangement joins TRBV11-2 to TRBJ2-5, with 16 nucleotides matching TRBD2. V lost 5 bases and J lost 4; bases outside the gene matches: 10. Germline lookup yields CDR1 SGHAT and CDR2 FQNNGV. The CDR3 is made up of 18 amino acids. The CDR3 coding sequence is TGTGCCAGCAGCCAGGAGGGACTAGCGGGAGGGCCCAGAGAGACCCAGTACTTC. Translating it yields CASSQEGLAGGPRETQYF.

The J gene is TRBJ1-1, the V gene TRBV7-9, with TRBD1 as a possible D gene (5 bases). CDR1 and CDR2 (germline): SEHNR, FQNEAQ (reference sequence). This CDR3 spans 13 amino acids. The V and J ends lost 5 bases and 7 bases respectively, with 14 bases between them. The CDR3 is CASSLGRTFEAFF. The CDR3 DNA follows: TGTGCCAGCAGCCTAGGACGGACATTTGAAGCTTTCTTT.

The chain links TRBV10-1 to TRBJ2-3; TRBD1 aligns across 8 bases. Losses at the gene ends were 5 bases for V and 0 bases for J; bases not matched to a gene: 4. The CDR3 is 15 amino acids. Germline CDR1 and CDR2: WNHNN and SYGVQD (reference sequence). Here the CDR3 reads CASSTDRASTDTQYF. CDR3 coding DNA: TGCGCCAGCAGTACGGACAGGGCGAGCACAGATACGCAGTATTTT.

J is TRBJ2-1 and V is TRBV11-2; the D gene is possibly TRBD2 (5 bases). In germline, CDR1 is SGHAT, CDR2 FQNNGV. CDR3 length: 13 amino acids. Trimming cost V 4 bases and J 9 bases, with 13 bases left between them. The CDR3 region is CASSWTRDSEQFF. CDR3 coding DNA: TGTGCCAGCAGCTGGACCCGGGATAGTGAGCAGTTCTTC.

This sequence joins TRBV4-3 and TRBJ2-3; 7 bases fit TRBD1. The CDR3 has 16 amino acids. Germline CDR1 is LGHNA and CDR2 is YSLEER. J was trimmed by 3 bases and V by 4 bases; bases with no gene match: 10. The CDR3 reads CASSLFVTGLTDTQYF. The CDR3, as DNA: TGCGCCAGCAGCCTCTTTGTGACAGGGTTGACAGATACGCAGTATTTT.

The rearrangement links TRBV2 to TRBJ2-5; TRBD2 might be the D (6 bases). This CDR3 is 16 amino acids long. V was clipped by 3 bases and J by 2 bases, with 16 bases between them. Per germline, CDR1 SNHLY and CDR2 FYNNEI. This CDR3 is CASSDNVGGGQETQYF. CDR3 DNA sequence: TGTGCCAGCAGTGACAATGTTGGGGGAGGTCAAGAGACCCAGTACTTC. Full variable domain (remainder filled in from reference TRBV2 and TRBJ2-5): EPEVTQTPSHQVTQMGQEVILRCVPISNHLYFYWYRQILGQKVEFLVSFYNNEISEKSEIFDDQFSVERPDGSNFTLKIRSTKLEDSAMYFCASSDNVGGGQETQYFGPGTRLLVL.

This sequence joins TRBV2 and TRBJ2-1, with TRBD1 identical over 9 bases. The CDR3 loop spans 16 amino acids. J gave up 4 bases and V 6 bases, and 10 bases lay outside the gene matches. Germline V lookup: CDR1 SNHLY, CDR2 FYNNEI. CDR3 loop: CASSSEGQGSYNEQFF. The CDR3 DNA follows: TGTGCCAGCAGCTCGGAGGGACAGGGCTCTTACAATGAGCAGTTCTTC.